These 30 T cell receptor beta chains originate from one sample sequenced in a study of T cell responses to AZD1222 COVID-19 vaccine. TCRdb's copy holds only in-frame clones and misses some; the assay was immunoSEQ multiplex PCR. The sample carries tens of thousands of clones, over 60% recorded once. The material sequenced was peripheral blood, taken on day 0 of AZD1222 vaccination. All receptors derive from an adult in good health.

This clone rates as medium-sized (0.01 to 0.1%). The chain recombines TRBV7-9 with TRBJ2-3; possibly TRBD1 or TRBD2 for D (7 bases each). This CDR3 has 14 amino acids. The V end was cut by 5 bases, the J end by 6 bases, with 15 bases between. CDR1 is SEHNR, CDR2 FQNEAQ, per germline (reference sequence). DNA of the CDR3: TGTGCCAGCAGCCCCCAGGGGGGGGCGGATACGCAGTATTTT. It codes for CASSPQGGADTQYF. Full variable domain (missing parts from reference TRBV7-9 and TRBJ2-3): DTGVSQNPRHKITKRGQNVTFRCDPISEHNRLYWYRQTLGQGPEFLTYFQNEAQLEKSRLLSDRFSAERPKGSFSTLEIQRTEQGDSAMYLCASSPQGGADTQYFGPGTRLTVL.

This clone was observed a single time. The rearrangement links TRBV19 to TRBJ1-5; D ambiguous. The CDR3 totals 13 residues. Trimming stripped 7 bases from V and 9 bases from J, with 16 bases between. CDR1 is LNHDA, CDR2 SQIVND, per germline (reference sequence). CDR3 in DNA: TGTGCCAGTACCCCTTCCGACCGGCCGCCCCAGCATTTT. This sequence encodes CASTPSDRPPQHF.

This clone was counted only a few times. This chain links TRBV14 with TRBJ1-6; D uncertain. V lost 0 bases, J lost 4 bases, and 1 base lay in between. The CDR3 is 13 amino acids. Germline V gives CDR1 SGHDN, CDR2 FVKESK. CDR3 amino acids: CASSQEYNSPLHF. The CDR3 DNA reads as TGTGCCAGCAGCCAAGAGTATAATTCACCCCTCCACTTT.

The CDR3 reads CASSFSSYYGYTF. The CDR3 DNA is TGTGCCAGCAGTTTTTCCAGTTACTATGGCTACACCTTC. V is TRBV12-3 or TRBV12-4 and J is TRBJ1-2; D is undetermined. The CDR3 sequence is 13 residues long. V was trimmed by 3 bases and J by 3 bases, leaving 8 bases between them.

The chain recombines TRBV7-2 with TRBJ2-1, with a weak D call TRBD2 (6 bases). The CDR3 extends over 12 amino acids. Per the germline V gene, CDR1 is SGHTA and CDR2 is FQGNSA. V lost 2 bases and J lost 13, with 12 bases in between. The CDR3 DNA reads TGTGCCAGCAGCTTATACGGAGGGAAACAGTTCTTC. It translates to CASSLYGGKQFF. The variable domain in full, with the rest retrieved from reference TRBV7-2 and TRBJ2-1, is GAGVSQSPSNKVTEKGKDVELRCDPISGHTALYWYRQSLGQGLEFLIYFQGNSAPDKSGLPSDRFSAERTGGSVSTLTIQRTQQEDSAVYLCASSLYGGKQFFGPGTRLTVL.

The genes are TRBV19 and TRBJ1-5; D not resolved. V was shortened by 2 bases and J by 0 bases, with 8 bases between the two germline ends. Germline CDR1 reads LNHDA; CDR2 reads SQIVND (reference sequence). CDR3 length equals 15 residues. CDR3 coding DNA: TGTGCCAGTAGTATATATACATATAGCAATCAGCCCCAGCATTTT. Amino acid sequence: CASSIYTYSNQPQHF.

The V call is TRBV5-6, the J call TRBJ2-5, with D perhaps given as TRBD1 or TRBD2 (6 bases each). The V and J ends lost 1 base and 1 base respectively, with 14 bases between them. The germline CDR1 and CDR2 sequences are SGHDT and YYEEEE. The CDR3 has 16 residues. The CDR3 loop is CASSLWRGATQETQYF. The CDR3 coding sequence is TGTGCCAGCAGCTTGTGGAGGGGGGCCACCCAAGAGACCCAGTACTTC. Complete variable domain (other parts from reference TRBV5-6 and TRBJ2-5): DAGVTQSPTHLIKTRGQQVTLRCSPKSGHDTVSWYQQALGQGPQFIFQYYEEEERQRGNFPDRFSGHQFPNYSSELNVNALLLGDSALYLCASSLWRGATQETQYFGPGTRLLVL.

CDR3 residues: CASSLFSGGRDEQYF. CDR3 nucleotide sequence: TGTGCCAGCAGCTTATTTAGTGGCGGGAGGGACGAGCAGTACTTC. The gene calls are TRBV7-2 and TRBJ2-7; 9 bases agree with TRBD2. CDR1 SGHTA and CDR2 FQGNSA come from the germline V gene. This CDR3 contains 15 residues. V shed 2 bases and J 5 bases; nucleotides not matched to a gene: 7.

The chain joins TRBV28 to TRBJ1-1; D gene ambiguous. V was pared by 4 bases and J by 4 bases, with 10 bases between. The length of the CDR3 is 13 residues. Germline V CDR1 and CDR2: MDHEN, SYDVKM. CDR3 amino acids: CASSSVPITEAFF. CDR3 sequence (DNA): TGTGCCAGCAGTTCGGTCCCCATCACTGAAGCTTTCTTT. Looking up the rest from reference TRBV28 and TRBJ1-1 gives the full variable domain: DVKVTQSSRYLVKRTGEKVFLECVQDMDHENMFWYRQDPGLGLRLIYFSYDVKMKEKGDIPEGYSVSREKKERFSLILESASTNQTSMYLCASSSVPITEAFFGQGTRLTVV.

V usage is TRBV6-5 and J usage is TRBJ1-2; D is unclear. Trimming shortened V by 4 bases and J by 6 bases, and 12 bases separated the two germline ends. CDR3 length: 13 residues. Germline CDR1 MNHEY, CDR2 SVGAGI. The CDR3 region has the DNA TGTGCCAGCAGTTCCCCAAACGGGGATGGCTACACCTTC. It translates to CASSSPNGDGYTF.

The V gene is TRBV28, the J gene TRBJ2-7; D not certain. Germline V gene sequence: CDR1 MDHEN, CDR2 SYDVKM. The CDR3 has 14 residues. V dropped 3 bases and J dropped 4 bases, with 13 bases sitting between them. The CDR3 sequence is CASSLAGSRYEQYF. As DNA, the CDR3 is TGTGCCAGCAGTTTGGCCGGCTCCCGTTACGAGCAGTACTTC.

The chain couples TRBV24-1 to TRBJ2-3, with a tentative D call TRBD2 (6 bases). The CDR3 loop spans 14 amino acids. Germline V lookup: CDR1 KGHDR, CDR2 SFDVKD. The ends were cut back, 4 bases at V and 0 bases at J, with 7 bases in the middle. The CDR3 reads CATSEGGSTDTQYF. In nucleotides, the CDR3 is TGTGCCACCAGTGAGGGAGGTAGCACAGATACGCAGTATTTT.

V and J are TRBV21-1 and TRBJ1-4; the table's D gene call, TRBD1, was not cross checked with the DNA. TRBV21-1 is a pseudogene. The CDR3 extends over 15 amino acids. The chain's CDR3 is CASSKAPEKGEKLFF. CDR3 nucleotides: TGTGCCAGCAGCAAAGCCCCCGAAAAGGGGGAAAAACTGTTTTTT.

This chain uses TRBV30 with TRBJ2-7; D call uncertain. In germline, CDR1 is GTSNPN, CDR2 SVGIG (reference sequence). The V and J ends lost 3 bases and 2 bases respectively, with 14 bases between them. This CDR3 is built from 14 residues. Here the CDR3 reads CAWSRHQPPYEQYF. In DNA, the CDR3 is TGTGCCTGGAGCCGCCACCAACCCCCCTACGAGCAGTACTTC.

About this clone: It is unclear where the CDR3 begins or ends on the DNA, so no DNA is shown, and the CDR3 is as TCRdb lists it. The genes are TRBV12-1 and TRBJ1-2. TRBV12-1 is a pseudogene. A total of 14 residues make up the CDR3, ends included. The CDR3 spells CASSFGVGTGCYTF.

CDR3 in DNA: TGTGCCAGCAGGGGACAGGGGCGAAAATACTACGAGCAGTACGTC. This encodes CASRGQGRKYYEQYV. The chain is built from TRBV6-5 and TRBJ2-7, with 10 positions matching TRBD1. The CDR3 covers 15 residues. Germline lookup yields CDR1 MNHEY and CDR2 SVGAGI. After removal of 6 bases from V and 3 bases from J, the junction contained 8 bases not matched to a gene.

The V gene is TRBV28, the J gene TRBJ1-5; tentatively, D is TRBD1 (6 bases). CDR3 size: 15 residues. V was pared by 6 bases and J by 4 bases, with 16 bases between. CDR1 and CDR2 from the germline V gene are MDHEN and SYDVKM. The CDR3 nucleotides are TGTGCCAGCAGACTCTCGGGGAGGGGGAATCAGCCCCAGCATTTT. It is translated as CASRLSGRGNQPQHF.

The chain's CDR3 is CASSTGLAGINEQFF. CDR3 coding DNA: TGTGCCAGCAGCACCGGACTAGCGGGGATAAATGAGCAGTTCTTC. This rearrangement joins TRBV7-9 to TRBJ2-1; 12 bases agree with TRBD2. The CDR3 runs to 15 residues. Germline V gene lookup returns CDR1 SEHNR and CDR2 FQNEAQ (reference sequence). Trimming removed 5 bases from V and 7 bases from J; junction bases left unmatched: 6.

This chain links TRBV5-1 with TRBJ1-1, with 8 positions matching TRBD1. Germline V gene lookup returns CDR1 SGHRS and CDR2 YFSETQ. This CDR3 has 14 residues. Trimming removed 5 bases from V and 5 bases from J; junction bases left unmatched: 8. The CDR3 sequence: CASRPNRGGTEAFF. DNA of the CDR3: TGCGCCAGCAGGCCCAACAGGGGGGGGACTGAAGCTTTCTTT.

CDR3 loop: CASSDSLGGYGYTF. The CDR3 DNA sequence: TGCGCCAGCAGCGATTCTCTGGGGGGCTATGGCTACACCTTC. The V gene is TRBV5-1, the J gene TRBJ1-2; D possibly corresponds to TRBD1 (5 bases). Germline lookup yields CDR1 SGHRS and CDR2 YFSETQ. The V end was cut by 4 bases, the J end by 4 bases, with 14 bases between. The CDR3 has 14 amino acids.

The V gene is TRBV4-1, the J gene TRBJ2-3; 10 bases align to TRBD1. V was clipped by 5 bases and J by 1 base; unmatched bases: 6. The CDR3 loop spans 16 amino acids. The germline V gene encodes CDR1 MGHRA and CDR2 YSYEKL. CDR3 protein: CASSSAGTGGTDTQYF. The CDR3 nucleotides are TGCGCCAGCAGCTCCGCCGGGACAGGGGGCACAGATACGCAGTATTTT.

J is TRBJ2-5 and V is TRBV15, with 7 bases matching TRBD1. V lost 1 base and J lost 2; bases outside the gene matches: 1. CDR3 length: 14 amino acids. The germline V gene encodes CDR1 LNHNV and CDR2 YYDKDF (reference sequence). The CDR3 sequence is CATSRGDRQETQYF. The CDR3 DNA reads TGTGCCACCAGCAGAGGGGACAGACAAGAGACCCAGTACTTC.

The chain is built from TRBV6-2 or TRBV6-3 and TRBJ1-1, with 7 positions matching TRBD1. The CDR3 length is 14 residues. The V gene end was trimmed by 6 bases and the J gene end by 1 base; junction bases not matched to a gene: 5. From germline, CDR1 is MNHEY and CDR2 SVGEGT. The CDR3 nucleotides read TGTGCCAGCAGCCTCGGGACAGCGAACACTGAAGCTTTCTTT. As protein: CASSLGTANTEAFF.

The chain uses TRBV27 and TRBJ2-7; TRBD2 matches at 9 bases. Germline V gene sequence: CDR1 MNHEY, CDR2 SMNVEV (reference sequence). The CDR3 runs 15 residues. The ends lost 5 bases at V and 3 bases at J; junction bases unmatched: 8. The CDR3 spells CASSPRGSGSYEQYF. CDR3 DNA sequence: TGTGCCAGCAGTCCCCGGGGTAGCGGGAGCTACGAGCAGTACTTC.

This chain joins TRBV11-2 and TRBJ1-1; possibly TRBD1 for D (5 bases). The germline V and J ends were trimmed by 2 bases and 3 bases, with 7 bases remaining between them. Germline values: CDR1 SGHAT, CDR2 FQNNGV. The CDR3 consists of 13 residues. The CDR3 spells CASSLMGDTEAFF. The CDR3 DNA follows: TGTGCCAGCAGCTTAATGGGGGACACTGAAGCTTTCTTT.

This sequence joins TRBV5-1 and TRBJ2-2, with 15 bases identical to TRBD2. The length of the CDR3 is 19 residues. V was pared by 4 bases and J by 5 bases, with 12 bases of the junction left unmatched. Germline V lookup: CDR1 SGHRS, CDR2 YFSETQ. CDR3 coding DNA: TGCGCCAGCAGCATCGGGACTAGCGGGAGGAAGGTGTGGACCGGGGAGCTGTTTTTT. This sequence encodes CASSIGTSGRKVWTGELFF.

The gene calls are TRBV15 and TRBJ1-4, with D uncertain. With 3 bases removed from V and 3 bases from J, the gap between germline ends came to 5 bases. Germline CDR1 is LNHNV and CDR2 is YYDKDF (reference sequence). The CDR3 runs to 13 residues. CDR3 DNA: TGTGCCACCAGCAGGGCCCCTAATGAAAAACTGTTTTTT. Translating it yields CATSRAPNEKLFF.

This chain links TRBV6-8 with TRBJ2-7, with D perhaps TRBD1 (5 bases). The V and J ends lost 6 bases and 0 bases respectively, with 15 bases between them. CDR1 and CDR2 (germline): MNHGY, SAAAGT. CDR3 length: 15 residues. The CDR3 DNA reads TGTGCCAGCAGCCTCAACAGGTTAAGCTCCTACGAGCAGTACTTC. Protein sequence: CASSLNRLSSYEQYF.

V and J are TRBV10-3 and TRBJ2-1; a weak D match, TRBD1 (6 bases). The germline V gene has CDR1 ENHRY and CDR2 SYGVKD. The CDR3 is made up of 15 amino acids. V gave up 6 bases and J gave up 5 bases, with 17 bases separating them. CDR3 protein: CAIRRDTNSNNEQFF. CDR3 DNA: TGTGCCATCAGGAGGGACACCAATTCCAACAATGAGCAGTTCTTC.

This clone was detected only once. The chain couples TRBV10-3 to TRBJ1-1; no definite D call. Per germline, CDR1 ENHRY and CDR2 SYGVKD. V lost 8 bases, J lost 1 base, and 17 bases lay in between. The CDR3 has 15 amino acids. The CDR3 here is CAIAQNWGPNTEAFF. CDR3 in DNA: TGTGCCATCGCCCAGAATTGGGGTCCGAACACTGAAGCTTTCTTT.